These 16 T cell receptor beta chains were sequenced from one sample in a study of blood T cell repertoires in COVID-19. The protocol was immunoSEQ multiplex PCR, while the TCRdb copy is restricted to in-frame clones and leaves out a portion. The data show approximately 120,000 clones, with about 77% seen just once and roughly 20% held by the top ten. Sequenced input: peripheral blood. Receptors originate from a man older than 75 with acute or convalescent COVID-19.

The J gene is TRBJ2-3, the V gene TRBV11-1; D possibly corresponds to TRBD1 (6 bases). The CDR3 extends over 16 amino acids. Germline values: CDR1 SGHAT, CDR2 FQDESV (reference sequence). The ends were cut back, 5 bases at V and 1 base at J, with 16 bases in the middle. The CDR3 protein is CASSPDRRRRTDTQYF. The CDR3, as DNA: TGTGCCAGCAGCCCTGACAGGCGACGCCGCACAGATACGCAGTATTTT.

This clone has ten or more counts. The chain recombines TRBV28 with TRBJ1-5; 8 bases map to TRBD1. The CDR3 loop spans 14 amino acids. Germline trimming cut 8 bases from V and 7 bases from J; bases unmatched to any gene: 10. Germline V gives CDR1 MDHEN, CDR2 SYDVKM. CDR3 DNA sequence: TGTGCCAGCTCTTCAGGGGGCGCGGCACAGCCCCAGCATTTT. Translation: CASSSGGAAQPQHF.

This chain uses TRBV2 with TRBJ2-5, with a tentative D call TRBD1 (6 bases). CDR3 length: 15 amino acids. Germline assignment: CDR1 SNHLY and CDR2 FYNNEI. Trimming stripped 3 bases from V and 2 bases from J, with 13 bases between. The CDR3 sequence: CASSEGKQGQETQYF. The CDR3 nucleotides are TGTGCCAGCAGTGAGGGCAAACAGGGACAAGAGACCCAGTACTTC.

The rearrangement joins TRBV4-1 to TRBJ2-7; D is perhaps TRBD1 (6 bases). Deletions cut 4 bases from V and 3 bases from J, with 13 bases between. The germline V gene has CDR1 MGHRA and CDR2 YSYEKL. CDR3 size: 14 residues. The CDR3 region has the DNA TGCGCCAGCAGCCTAACCCCGGACAGCTACGAGCAGTACTTC. Protein product: CASSLTPDSYEQYF.

The DNA of the CDR3 is TGTGCCAGCAGTCCGGCCTGGGAGAAGGATTCACCCCTCCACTTT. It specifies CASSPAWEKDSPLHF. V gene TRBV6-6 combines with J gene TRBJ1-6; no clear D gene. From germline, CDR1 is MNHNY and CDR2 SVGAGI (reference sequence). The V gene lost 5 bases and the J gene lost 8 bases, with 16 bases spanning the gap. The length of the CDR3 is 15 residues.

V is TRBV4-1 and J is TRBJ2-3; D is ambiguous. This CDR3 region has 15 residues. The germline V gene has CDR1 MGHRA and CDR2 YSYEKL. The germline V and J ends were trimmed by 1 base and 0 bases, with 8 bases remaining between them. The CDR3 is CASSQGFRSTDTQYF. The CDR3 nucleotides read TGCGCCAGCAGCCAAGGGTTCAGGAGCACAGATACGCAGTATTTT.

This chain uses TRBV28 with TRBJ2-1, with a possible D match to TRBD2 (7 bases). Trimming stripped 3 bases from V and 0 bases from J, with 21 bases between. Looked up from germline, CDR1 is MDHEN and CDR2 is SYDVKM. The CDR3 is made up of 19 amino acids. The CDR3 spells CASSFSGGLRGSSYNEQFF. Written as DNA, the CDR3 is TGTGCCAGCAGTTTTTCGGGGGGCCTGAGAGGAAGCTCCTACAATGAGCAGTTCTTC.

This clone was picked up a small number of times. The chain links TRBV28 to TRBJ1-1, with a weak D call TRBD1 (5 bases). Germline loops: CDR1 MDHEN, CDR2 SYDVKM. This CDR3 has 13 amino acids. V was pared by 6 bases and J by 8 bases, with 16 bases between. In DNA form, the CDR3 reads TGTGCCAGCAGATCTAGTTTAACAGGAGAAGCTTTCTTT. The encoded protein is CASRSSLTGEAFF. Combining the CDR3 with reference TRBV28 and TRBJ1-1 gives the whole variable domain DVKVTQSSRYLVKRTGEKVFLECVQDMDHENMFWYRQDPGLGLRLIYFSYDVKMKEKGDIPEGYSVSREKKERFSLILESASTNQTSMYLCASRSSLTGEAFFGQGTRLTVV.

The V call is TRBV4-1, the J call TRBJ2-6; the D is unclear. Trimming shortened V by 8 bases and J by 1 base, and 6 bases separated the two germline ends. The length of the CDR3 is 13 residues. The germline gives CDR1 MGHRA, CDR2 YSYEKL. This CDR3 reads CASAQSGANVLTF. In nucleotides, the CDR3 is TGCGCCAGCGCCCAGTCTGGGGCCAACGTCCTGACTTTC.

J is TRBJ1-4 and V is TRBV2; D is possibly TRBD1 (5 bases). The V and J ends lost 4 bases and 3 bases respectively, with 9 bases between them. The CDR3 spans 14 residues. Germline CDR1 and CDR2: SNHLY and FYNNEI. The CDR3 DNA reads as TGTGCCAGCAGTGGAGGGACTGCTAATGAAAAACTGTTTTTT. Its protein product is CASSGGTANEKLFF.

The chain combines TRBV10-3 with TRBJ1-1; D is uncertain. The V gene's germline CDR1 is ENHRY and CDR2 SYGVKD. The CDR3 spans 14 residues. The V gene lost 3 bases and the J gene lost 8 bases, with 16 bases spanning the gap. CDR3 sequence (DNA): TGTGCCATCAGTGAAATTAAAATTCTTTCCGAAGCTTTCTTT. Translating gives CAISEIKILSEAFF.

This chain connects TRBV15 to TRBJ1-5; 9 bases match TRBD1. CDR1 LNHNV and CDR2 YYDKDF come from the germline V gene (reference sequence). CDR3 length equals 16 residues. J was trimmed by 2 bases and V by 4 bases; bases with no gene match: 6. In DNA, the CDR3 is TGTGCCACCAGCACCTCGGACAGGGGTGGCAATCAGCCCCAGCATTTT. This gives the protein CATSTSDRGGNQPQHF.

This clone has only one observation. As DNA, the CDR3 is TGTGCCAGCAGCCTACCCCTAGGGGGGGGCCCCGGGGAGCTGTTTTTT. It codes for CASSLPLGGGPGELFF. The chain has TRBV7-2 and TRBJ2-2; weak D call: TRBD2 (7 bases). This CDR3 has 16 residues. V lost 5 bases, J lost 6 bases, and 19 bases lay in between. Germline-derived CDR1 and CDR2 are SGHTA and FQGNSA.

The rearrangement links TRBV3-1 (or the pseudogene TRBV3-2) to TRBJ2-4; a possible D gene is TRBD2 (7 bases). This CDR3 comprises 15 residues. Between the trimmed V and J ends, which lost 0 bases and 9 bases, there was a span of 15 bases. The germline CDR1 and CDR2 sequences are LGHDT and YNNKEL (reference sequence). In DNA, the CDR3 is TGTGCCAGCAGCCAAGATGGGAGTCGGGGGGCCATTCAGTACTTC. Translating it yields CASSQDGSRGAIQYF.

This clone was seen more than once but under ten times. The chain uses TRBV19 and TRBJ1-1; no definite D call. Germline V lookup: CDR1 LNHDA, CDR2 SQIVND (reference sequence). Trimming cost V 4 bases and J 1 base, with 4 bases left between them. The CDR3 totals 12 residues. This CDR3 reads CASSNRNTEAFF. The CDR3 DNA is TGTGCCAGTAGTAACAGGAACACTGAAGCTTTCTTT.

The rearrangement uses TRBV6-2 or TRBV6-3 and TRBJ1-1; D gene ambiguous. V lost 7 bases and J lost 1, with 13 bases in between. Germline V CDR1 and CDR2: MNHEY, SVGEGT. CDR3 length equals 14 residues. For the CDR3, the DNA is TGTGCCAGCAACCCAGCCTCTAGGAACACTGAAGCTTTCTTT. Translating it yields CASNPASRNTEAFF.